Listed below are T cell receptor beta chains from one sample, sequenced in a study of blood T cell repertoires in COVID-19. This table comes from immunoSEQ multiplex PCR, and its TCRdb copy is limited to in-frame clones, with some not included. The table has roughly 260,000 clones, around 82% seen once. The sample was PBMCs or T cells enriched from blood (not recorded which). These receptors all stem from a woman between 40 and 55 years old who had been exposed to COVID-19. The CDR3 runs from the conserved cysteine through the conserved F or W. The D gene is left open where the match is weak. Size tells how often a clone was seen (once, few, many) or the class of an expanded clone, and some rows leave it out.

j_call | v_call | d_call | cdr3_length | clone_size | cdr3_aa | cdr3_nt
TRBJ2-2 | TRBV11-1 | - | 16 | - | CASSLRTVSFPGELFF | TGTGCCAGCAGCCTCCGGACAGTTAGTTTCCCCGGGGAGCTGTTTTTT
TRBJ2-3 | TRBV18 | - | 16 | - | CASSPQEGGVTDTQYF | TGTGCCAGCTCACCCCAGGAGGGGGGGGTAACAGATACGCAGTATTTT
TRBJ1-5 | TRBV19 | - | 14 | - | CASSATGGNQPQHF | TGTGCCAGCTCAGCGACGGGGGGCAATCAGCCCCAGCATTTT
TRBJ1-1 | TRBV5-4 | - | 13 | few | CASSPGLQAEAFF | TGTGCCAGCAGCCCGGGCTTACAGGCTGAAGCTTTCTTT
TRBJ2-5 | TRBV9 | - | 15 | - | CASSVERLFGETQYF | TGTGCCAGCAGCGTAGAGAGATTGTTCGGAGAGACCCAGTACTTC
TRBJ2-5 | TRBV30 | - | 13 | - | CAWGWGGQETQYF | TGTGCCTGGGGGTGGGGAGGCCAAGAGACCCAGTACTTC
TRBJ1-6 | TRBV6-5 | TRBD1 | 14 | - | CASRRDRGNSPLHF | TGTGCCAGCAGAAGGGACAGGGGTAATTCACCCCTCCACTTT
TRBJ2-7 | TRBV3-1/TRBV3-2 | TRBD2 | 16 | - | CASSQLWRGCHYEQYF | TGTGCCAGCAGCCAATTGTGGCGGGGGTGCCACTACGAGCAGTACTTC
TRBJ1-2 | TRBV7-2 | TRBD1 | 16 | once | CASSLVVLGTAYGYTF | TGTGCCAGCAGCTTAGTAGTGTTAGGGACAGCCTATGGCTACACCTTC
TRBJ2-1 | TRBV6-5 | - | 16 | once | CASSYTGIPLSNEQFF | TGTGCCAGCAGTTACACAGGGATCCCCCTAAGCAATGAGCAGTTCTTC
TRBJ1-3 | TRBV30 | - | 16 | - | CAWALGGAMAGNTIYF | TGTGCCTGGGCCCTCGGGGGGGCGATGGCTGGAAACACCATATATTTT
TRBJ1-1 | TRBV19 | - | 12 | - | CASSSRASEAFF | TGTGCCAGTAGTAGCAGGGCTTCTGAAGCTTTCTTT
TRBJ1-6 | TRBV18 | - | 14 | - | CASSPQGDNSPLHF | TGTGCCAGCTCCCCACAGGGAGATAATTCACCCCTCCACTTT
TRBJ1-3 | TRBV7-2 | - | 17 | - | CASSFRAGTPSGNTIYF | TGTGCCAGCAGCTTTCGAGCCGGGACACCCTCTGGAAACACCATATATTTT
TRBJ1-5 | TRBV24-1 | - | 16 | - | CATSDHTPGGNQPQHF | TGTGCCACCAGTGATCACACTCCGGGGGGAAATCAGCCCCAGCATTTT
TRBJ2-5 | TRBV19 | TRBD2 | 18 | - | CASSIDSRGLAGLETQYF | TGTGCCAGTAGTATAGATAGTAGGGGACTAGCGGGGCTGGAGACCCAGTACTTC
TRBJ2-5 | TRBV7-7 | - | 15 | - | CASSLAYGGQETQYF | TGTGCTAGCAGCTTAGCTTACGGGGGCCAAGAGACCCAGTACTTC
TRBJ2-3 | TRBV4-1 | - | 13 | - | CASSQAGTDTQYF | TGCGCCAGCAGCCAAGCCGGCACAGATACGCAGTATTTT
TRBJ2-7 | TRBV5-6 | - | 14 | once | CASSLGTGHYEQYF | TGTGCCAGCAGCTTGGGGACGGGACATTACGAGCAGTACTTC
TRBJ2-2 | TRBV28 | - | 15 | - | CASGPGALNTGELFF | TGTGCCAGCGGTCCGGGAGCCTTGAACACCGGGGAGCTGTTTTTT
TRBJ2-3 | TRBV6-5 | TRBD2 | 16 | - | CASSYLAGGSRGTQYF | TGTGCCAGCAGCTACCTAGCGGGGGGGTCCCGGGGCACGCAGTATTTT
TRBJ1-1 | TRBV4-3 | - | 14 | - | CASSQVRGNTEAFF | TGCGCCAGCAGCCAAGTTCGAGGTAACACTGAAGCTTTCTTT
TRBJ2-1 | TRBV7-6 | TRBD2 | 17 | - | CASSPAGTSGDYNEQFF | TGTGCCAGCAGCCCAGCCGGGACTAGCGGGGACTACAATGAGCAGTTCTTC
TRBJ2-5 | TRBV6-5 | TRBD2 | 14 | once | CASNNFGGQETQYF | TGTGCCAGCAATAACTTCGGGGGGCAAGAGACCCAGTACTTC
TRBJ2-1 | TRBV7-9 | TRBD2 | 14 | - | CATRTGLANNEQFF | TGTGCCACAAGAACCGGACTAGCCAACAATGAGCAGTTCTTC
TRBJ1-5 | TRBV28 | - | 15 | - | CASSSPSPGDQPQHF | TGTGCCAGCAGCTCTCCCTCCCCAGGGGATCAGCCCCAGCATTTT
TRBJ1-6 | TRBV7-2 | - | 15 | - | CASSLGRGGDSPLHF | TGTGCCAGCAGCTTAGGGAGGGGCGGTGATTCACCCCTCCACTTT
TRBJ1-2 | TRBV7-9 | - | 15 | few | CASVSLAHKGYGYTF | TGTGCCAGCGTTAGTCTGGCCCATAAGGGGTATGGCTACACCTTC
TRBJ1-5 | TRBV2 | TRBD1 | 17 | - | CASSAGPGTGRNQPQHF | TGTGCCAGCAGTGCTGGTCCGGGGACAGGGAGAAATCAGCCCCAGCATTTT
TRBJ2-7 | TRBV5-1 | TRBD2 | 18 | - | CASSLAPLGTSDTYEQYF | TGCGCCAGCAGCTTGGCCCCCCTCGGGACTAGCGACACCTACGAGCAGTACTTC
TRBJ2-5 | TRBV6-4 | - | 14 | once | CASSVNPGEETQYF | TGTGCCAGCAGTGTTAACCCGGGGGAAGAGACCCAGTACTTC
TRBJ2-2 | TRBV5-1 | - | 15 | - | CASSSGHSNTGELFF | TGCGCCAGCAGTTCGGGACATTCGAACACCGGGGAGCTGTTTTTT